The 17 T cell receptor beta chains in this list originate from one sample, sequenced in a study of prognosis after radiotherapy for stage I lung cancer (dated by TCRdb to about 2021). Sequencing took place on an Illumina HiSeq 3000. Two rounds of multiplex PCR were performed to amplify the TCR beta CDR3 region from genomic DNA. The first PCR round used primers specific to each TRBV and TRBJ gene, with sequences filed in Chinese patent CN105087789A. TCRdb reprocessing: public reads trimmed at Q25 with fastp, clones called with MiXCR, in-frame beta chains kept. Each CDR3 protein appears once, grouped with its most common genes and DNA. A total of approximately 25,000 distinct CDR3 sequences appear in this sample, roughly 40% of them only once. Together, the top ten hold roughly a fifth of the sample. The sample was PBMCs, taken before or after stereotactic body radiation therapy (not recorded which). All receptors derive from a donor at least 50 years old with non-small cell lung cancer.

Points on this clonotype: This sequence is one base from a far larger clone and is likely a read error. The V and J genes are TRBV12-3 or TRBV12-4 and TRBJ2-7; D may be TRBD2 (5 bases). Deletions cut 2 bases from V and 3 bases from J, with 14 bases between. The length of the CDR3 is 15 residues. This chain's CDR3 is CASSLSTGIYYEQYF. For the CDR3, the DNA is TGTGCCAGCAGTTTATCGACCGGGATCTACTACGAGCAGTACTTC.

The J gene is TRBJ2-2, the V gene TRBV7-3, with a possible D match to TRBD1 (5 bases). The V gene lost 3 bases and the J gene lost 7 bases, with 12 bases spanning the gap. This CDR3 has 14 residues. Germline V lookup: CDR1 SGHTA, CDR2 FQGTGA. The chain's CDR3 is CASSLTVAGGELFF. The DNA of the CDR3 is TGTGCCAGCAGCTTGACAGTGGCCGGCGGGGAGCTGTTTTTT.

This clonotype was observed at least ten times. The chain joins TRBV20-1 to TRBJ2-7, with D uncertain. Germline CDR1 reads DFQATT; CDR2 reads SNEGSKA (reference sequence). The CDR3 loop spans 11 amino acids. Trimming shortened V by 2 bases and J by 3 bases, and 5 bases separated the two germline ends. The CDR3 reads CSARPDYEQYF. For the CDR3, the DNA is TGCAGTGCTAGACCGGACTACGAGCAGTACTTC.

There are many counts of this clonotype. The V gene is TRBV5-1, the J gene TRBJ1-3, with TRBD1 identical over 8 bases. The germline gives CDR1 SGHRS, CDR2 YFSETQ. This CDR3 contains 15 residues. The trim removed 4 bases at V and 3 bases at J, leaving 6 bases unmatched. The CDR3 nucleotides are TGCGCCAGCAGCGTCCAGGGGGCGCTTGGAAACACCATATATTTT. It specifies CASSVQGALGNTIYF.

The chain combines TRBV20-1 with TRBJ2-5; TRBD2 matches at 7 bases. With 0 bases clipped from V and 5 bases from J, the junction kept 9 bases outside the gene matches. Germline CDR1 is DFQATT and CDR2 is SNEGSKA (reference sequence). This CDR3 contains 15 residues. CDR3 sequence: CSARDTTSPRETQYF. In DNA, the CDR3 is TGCAGTGCTAGAGATACGACTAGCCCTCGGGAGACCCAGTACTTC.

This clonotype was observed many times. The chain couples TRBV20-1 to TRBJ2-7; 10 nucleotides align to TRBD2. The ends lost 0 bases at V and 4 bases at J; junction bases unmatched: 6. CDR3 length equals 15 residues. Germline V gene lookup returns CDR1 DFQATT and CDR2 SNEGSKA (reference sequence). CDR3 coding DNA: TGCAGTGCTAGAGATTCGTCTAGCGGGAGTTACGAGCAGTACTTC. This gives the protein CSARDSSSGSYEQYF.

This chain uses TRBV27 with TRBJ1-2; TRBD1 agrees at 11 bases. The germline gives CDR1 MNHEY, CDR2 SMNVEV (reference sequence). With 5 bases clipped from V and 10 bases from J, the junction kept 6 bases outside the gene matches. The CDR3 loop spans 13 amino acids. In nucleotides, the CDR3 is TGTGCCAGCAGTCCCTCGGGACAGGGGGTCTACACCTTC. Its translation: CASSPSGQGVYTF.

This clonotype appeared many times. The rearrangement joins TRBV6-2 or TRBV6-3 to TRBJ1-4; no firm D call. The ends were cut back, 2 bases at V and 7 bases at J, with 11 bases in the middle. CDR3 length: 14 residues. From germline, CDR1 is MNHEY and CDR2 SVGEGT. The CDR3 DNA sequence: TGTGCCAGCAGTTACCAAACTGGGTCTGAAAAACTGTTTTTT. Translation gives CASSYQTGSEKLFF.

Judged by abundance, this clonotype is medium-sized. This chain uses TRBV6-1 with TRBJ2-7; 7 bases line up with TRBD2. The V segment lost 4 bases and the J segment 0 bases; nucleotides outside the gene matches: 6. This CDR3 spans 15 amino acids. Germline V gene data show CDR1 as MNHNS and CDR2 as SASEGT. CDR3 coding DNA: TGTGCCAGCAGTGGGGGAGGGGCTAGCTCCTACGAGCAGTACTTC. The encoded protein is CASSGGGASSYEQYF.

As DNA, the CDR3 is TGTGCCACCAGCAGAGATCAGAGTCAGCAGTTCTTC. Amino acids: CATSRDQSQQFF. The chain recombines TRBV15 with TRBJ2-1; D uncertain. The CDR3 runs to 12 residues. Trimming shortened V by 0 bases and J by 11 bases, and 8 bases separated the two germline ends. Germline-derived CDR1 and CDR2 are LNHNV and YYDKDF (reference sequence).

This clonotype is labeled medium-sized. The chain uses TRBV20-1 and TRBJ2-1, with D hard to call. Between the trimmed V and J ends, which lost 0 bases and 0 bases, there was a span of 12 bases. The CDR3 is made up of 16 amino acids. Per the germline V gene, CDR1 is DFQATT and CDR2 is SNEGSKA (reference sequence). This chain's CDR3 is CSARDRFYSSYNEQFF. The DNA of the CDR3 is TGCAGTGCTAGAGATCGGTTCTACAGCTCCTACAATGAGCAGTTCTTC.

The CDR3, as DNA: TGTGCCACCAGTGCTCTTGCCACCCAAGAGACCCAGTACTTC. This codes for CATSALATQETQYF. This chain joins TRBV24-1 and TRBJ2-5, with D unclear. Trimming cost V 5 bases and J 1 base, with 10 bases left between them. Germline assignment: CDR1 KGHDR and CDR2 SFDVKD. CDR3 length: 14 residues.

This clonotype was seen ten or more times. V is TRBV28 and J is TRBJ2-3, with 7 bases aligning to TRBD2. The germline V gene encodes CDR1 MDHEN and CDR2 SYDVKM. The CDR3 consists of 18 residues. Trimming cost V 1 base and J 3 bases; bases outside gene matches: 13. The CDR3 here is CASSLSAGLAEKTDTQYF. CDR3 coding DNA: TGTGCCAGCAGTTTATCCGCCGGTCTAGCGGAGAAGACAGATACGCAGTATTTT.

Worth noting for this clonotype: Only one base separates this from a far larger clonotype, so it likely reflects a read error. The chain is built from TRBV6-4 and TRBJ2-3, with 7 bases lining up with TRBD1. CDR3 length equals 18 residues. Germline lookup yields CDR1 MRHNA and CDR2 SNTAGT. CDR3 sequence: CASSYPIRTGASKDTQYF. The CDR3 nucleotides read TGTGCCAGCAGTTACCCAATTAGAACAGGGGCCAGCAAAGATACGCAGTATTTT.

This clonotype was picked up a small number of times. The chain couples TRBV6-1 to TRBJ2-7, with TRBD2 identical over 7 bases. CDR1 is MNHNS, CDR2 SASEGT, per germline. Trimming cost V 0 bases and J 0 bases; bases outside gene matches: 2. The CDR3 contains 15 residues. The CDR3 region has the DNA TGTGCCAGCAGTGAAGCGCGCGGGGGCTCCTACGAGCAGTACTTC. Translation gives CASSEARGGSYEQYF.

In DNA, the CDR3 is TGTGCCAGCAGCTTGTTTGGGGTCGGACAGTCGGTGGAGTTCTTC. Its translation is CASSLFGVGQSVEFF. The chain joins TRBV5-6 to TRBJ2-1, with D perhaps matching TRBD1 (6 bases). There are 15 residues in the CDR3. The V gene's germline CDR1 is SGHDT and CDR2 YYEEEE. Deletions cut 1 base from V and 14 bases from J, with 22 bases between. The full variable domain, in which reference TRBV5-6 and TRBJ2-1 provide the parts outside the CDR3, is DAGVTQSPTHLIKTRGQQVTLRCSPKSGHDTVSWYQQALGQGPQFIFQYYEEEERQRGNFPDRFSGHQFPNYSSELNVNALLLGDSALYLCASSLFGVGQSVEFFGPGTRLTVL.

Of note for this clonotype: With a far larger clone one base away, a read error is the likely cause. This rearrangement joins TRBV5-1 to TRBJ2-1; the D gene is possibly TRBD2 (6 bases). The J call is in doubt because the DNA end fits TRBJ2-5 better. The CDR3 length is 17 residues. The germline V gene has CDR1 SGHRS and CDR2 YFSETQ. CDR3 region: CASSLELGRGVQETQYF. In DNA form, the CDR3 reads TGCGCCAGCAGCTTGGAGTTGGGGCGCGGGGTCCAAGAGACCCAGTACTTC.